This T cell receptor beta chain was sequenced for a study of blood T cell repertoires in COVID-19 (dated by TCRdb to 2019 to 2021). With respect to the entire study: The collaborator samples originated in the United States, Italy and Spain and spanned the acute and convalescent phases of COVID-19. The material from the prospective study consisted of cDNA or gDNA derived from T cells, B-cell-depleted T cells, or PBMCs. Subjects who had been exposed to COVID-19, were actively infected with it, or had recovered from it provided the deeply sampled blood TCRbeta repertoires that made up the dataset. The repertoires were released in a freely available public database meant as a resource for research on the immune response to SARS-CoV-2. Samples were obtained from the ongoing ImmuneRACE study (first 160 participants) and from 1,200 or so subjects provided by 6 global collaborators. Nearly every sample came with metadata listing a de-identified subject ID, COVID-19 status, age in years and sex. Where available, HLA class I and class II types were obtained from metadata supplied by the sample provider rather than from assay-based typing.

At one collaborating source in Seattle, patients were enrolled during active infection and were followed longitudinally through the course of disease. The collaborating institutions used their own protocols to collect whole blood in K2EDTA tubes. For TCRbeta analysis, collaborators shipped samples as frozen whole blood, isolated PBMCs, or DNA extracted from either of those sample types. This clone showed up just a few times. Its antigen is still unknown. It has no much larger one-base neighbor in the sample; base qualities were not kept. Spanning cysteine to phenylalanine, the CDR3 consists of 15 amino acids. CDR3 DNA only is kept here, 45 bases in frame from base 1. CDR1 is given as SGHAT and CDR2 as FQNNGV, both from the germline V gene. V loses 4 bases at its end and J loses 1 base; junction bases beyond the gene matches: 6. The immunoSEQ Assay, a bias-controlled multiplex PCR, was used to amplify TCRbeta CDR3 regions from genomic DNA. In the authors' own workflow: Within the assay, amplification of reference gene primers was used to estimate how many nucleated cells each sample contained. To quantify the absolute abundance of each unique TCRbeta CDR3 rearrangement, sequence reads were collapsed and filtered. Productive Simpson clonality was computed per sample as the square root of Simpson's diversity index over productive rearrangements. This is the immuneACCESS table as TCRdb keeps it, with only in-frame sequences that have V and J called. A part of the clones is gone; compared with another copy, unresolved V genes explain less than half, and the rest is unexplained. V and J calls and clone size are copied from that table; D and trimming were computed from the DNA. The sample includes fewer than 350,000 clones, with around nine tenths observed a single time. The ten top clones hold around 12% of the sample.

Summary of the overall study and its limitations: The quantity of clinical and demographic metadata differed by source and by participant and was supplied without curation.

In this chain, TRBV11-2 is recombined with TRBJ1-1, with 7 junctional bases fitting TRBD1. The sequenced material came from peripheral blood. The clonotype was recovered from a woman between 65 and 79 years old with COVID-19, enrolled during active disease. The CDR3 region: CASSSGTARNTEAFF. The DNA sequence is TGTGCCAGCAGCTCCGGGACAGCTAGGAACACTGAAGCTTTCTTT. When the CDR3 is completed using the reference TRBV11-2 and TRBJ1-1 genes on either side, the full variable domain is EAGVAQSPRYKIIEKRQSVAFWCNPISGHATLYWYQQILGQGPKLLIQFQNNGVVDDSQLPKDRFSAERLKGVDSTLKIQPAKLEDSAVYLCASSSGTARNTEAFFGQGTRLTVV.